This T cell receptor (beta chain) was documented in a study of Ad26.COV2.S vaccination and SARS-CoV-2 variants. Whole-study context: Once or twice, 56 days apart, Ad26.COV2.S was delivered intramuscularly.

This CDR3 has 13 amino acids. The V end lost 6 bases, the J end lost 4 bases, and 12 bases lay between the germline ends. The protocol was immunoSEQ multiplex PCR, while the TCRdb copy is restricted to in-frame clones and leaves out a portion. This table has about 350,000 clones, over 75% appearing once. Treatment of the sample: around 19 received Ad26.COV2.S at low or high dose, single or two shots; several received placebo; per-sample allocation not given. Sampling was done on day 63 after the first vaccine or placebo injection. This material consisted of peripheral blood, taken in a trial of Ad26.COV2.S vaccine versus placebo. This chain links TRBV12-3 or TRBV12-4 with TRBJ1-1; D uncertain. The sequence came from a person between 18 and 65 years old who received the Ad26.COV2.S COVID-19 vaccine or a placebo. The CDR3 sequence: CASSPRYITEAFF. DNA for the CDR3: TGTGCCAGCAGCCCCCGGTACATCACTGAAGCTTTCTTT.